This TCR beta chain was sequenced for a study of CD8 T cells in ankylosing spondylitis. Notes on the study in general: Roughly eight highly homologous variants formed a TCR beta motif that appeared characteristic of ankylosing spondylitis blood.

This clonotype was counted between two and nine times. No antigen is known for it. Between the trimmed V and J ends, which lost 7 bases and 3 bases, there was a span of 6 bases. CDR3 length: 12 amino acids. Quantitative 5'-RACE with molecular barcodes generated TCR beta libraries. TCRdb re-analysed the 5' RACE reads in MiXCR, keeping a single row per CDR3 protein. The sample has just under 350,000 distinct CDR3 sequences, about 15% seen once. The sample taken for sequencing was blood, either unsorted or a sorted T cell fraction (not recorded which). This TCR came from a male donor with ankylosing spondylitis or in good health (not recorded which). The chain links TRBV12-3 or TRBV12-4 to TRBJ2-2, with D uncertain. CDR3 sequence (DNA): TGTGCCAGCAACCGCGACACCGGGGAGCTGTTTTTT. Its protein product is CASNRDTGELFF.